This note documents a single T cell receptor (beta chain) sequence. The antigen remains unidentified. Germline loops: CDR1 LGHDT, CDR2 YNNKEL (reference sequence). V lost 7 bases and J lost 2, with 17 bases in between. The CDR3 length is 15 residues. This sample is part of a study of T cell responses to AZD1222 COVID-19 vaccine. Overall study findings and caveats: No day 14 peak samples; only post-peak repertoires were characterized. Donors in the cohort were predominantly white British and more often female, and clonal diversity was possibly underestimated.

Using immunoSEQ multiplex PCR, the repertoire was profiled, and TCRdb retains in-frame clones only, with some absent. Here the sample spans around 140,000 clones, roughly nine tenths being singletons. The TCR originated in an adult in good health. The chain is built from TRBV3-1 (or the pseudogene TRBV3-2) and TRBJ1-2, with D possibly being TRBD1 (6 bases). The specimen comprised peripheral blood, sampled on day 0 of AZD1222 vaccination. Here the CDR3 DNA reads TGTGCCAGCACAAAACAGGGACTGGAGAACTATGGCTACACCTTC. Translating gives CASTKQGLENYGYTF.